These 8 T cell receptor beta chains share one sample of origin, sequenced in a study of blood T cell repertoires in COVID-19. The assay was immunoSEQ multiplex PCR, and TCRdb's table has in-frame clones only and misses some. This sample yields 300,000 to 400,000 clones, of which about 86% are seen a single time; roughly 4.2% belongs to the top ten. Sequencing was performed on PBMCs or T cells enriched from blood (not recorded which). These receptors originate from a woman aged 40 to 50 with acute COVID-19.

The CDR3 DNA follows: TGTGCCAGTAGTATTGGGAGGGGCTCGGGAGCGGCTAGCACAGATACGCAGTATTTT. This encodes CASSIGRGSGAASTDTQYF. This chain joins TRBV19 and TRBJ2-3; 7 bases are shared with TRBD2. Germline lookup yields CDR1 LNHDA and CDR2 SQIVND (reference sequence). There are 19 residues in the CDR3. After removal of 3 bases from V and 0 bases from J, the junction contained 15 bases not matched to a gene.

The genes are TRBV7-9 and TRBJ2-3; D unresolved. Trimming removed 3 bases from V and 1 base from J, with 14 bases in between. The CDR3 loop spans 16 amino acids. The germline V gene has CDR1 SEHNR and CDR2 FQNEAQ (reference sequence). Here the CDR3 DNA reads TGTGCCAGCAGCTTTACCCGGAGCCTTGGCACAGATACGCAGTATTTT. Its protein product is CASSFTRSLGTDTQYF.

The V and J genes are TRBV5-6 and TRBJ1-3, with D hard to call. The germline V gene encodes CDR1 SGHDT and CDR2 YYEEEE. The CDR3 runs 15 residues. V was cut by 0 bases and J by 2 bases, with 9 bases left in between. This CDR3 reads CASSLGLVPGNTIYF. The CDR3 DNA reads TGTGCCAGCAGCTTGGGCCTAGTCCCTGGAAACACCATATATTTT.

This clone was seen just once. This chain connects TRBV27 to TRBJ2-3; 7 positions match TRBD2. With V trimmed by 5 bases and J by 5 bases, 13 bases remained unmatched. The germline V gene encodes CDR1 MNHEY and CDR2 SMNVEV (reference sequence). This CDR3 is built from 16 residues. CDR3 sequence (DNA): TGTGCCAGCAGTCGGTCTTGGGCGGGAGTTGTAGATACGCAGTATTTT. This codes for CASSRSWAGVVDTQYF.

The chain links TRBV7-6 to TRBJ2-1; TRBD2 agrees at 9 bases. Germline loops: CDR1 SGHVS, CDR2 FNYEAQ. This CDR3 contains 18 residues. V trimming: 5 bases; J trimming: 3 bases; junction bases outside the gene matches: 14. CDR3 nucleotides: TGTGCCAGCAGCCAAGGCATGAATGGCGGGAGGGACTACAATGAGCAGTTCTTC. This gives the protein CASSQGMNGGRDYNEQFF.

CDR3 nucleotides: TGTGCCAGCAGTTTACGGGAGAGCTCTTACGAGCAGTACTTC. Its translation is CASSLRESSYEQYF. The V call is TRBV27, the J call TRBJ2-7; D may be TRBD2 (6 bases). With 2 bases removed from V and 4 bases from J, the gap between germline ends came to 12 bases. Germline CDR1 is MNHEY and CDR2 is SMNVEV (reference sequence). CDR3 length: 14 amino acids.

The gene calls are TRBV11-2 and TRBJ1-1; D uncertain. The germline V and J ends were trimmed by 5 bases and 1 base, with 11 bases remaining between them. This CDR3 is built from 14 residues. Germline V lookup: CDR1 SGHAT, CDR2 FQNNGV. CDR3 DNA sequence: TGTGCCAGCAGCACTACGGAGGGGAACACTGAAGCTTTCTTT. Residues: CASSTTEGNTEAFF.

V usage is TRBV27 and J usage is TRBJ1-2; TRBD1 agrees at 9 bases. V gave up 6 bases and J gave up 5 bases; unmatched junction bases: 4. The V gene's germline CDR1 is MNHEY and CDR2 SMNVEV (reference sequence). CDR3 length: 13 amino acids. In nucleotides, the CDR3 is TGTGCCAGCAGATTGACAGGGGGTTATGGCTACACCTTC. Protein sequence: CASRLTGGYGYTF.